The 8 T cell receptor beta chains below all came from one sample that was sequenced in a study of blood T cell repertoires in COVID-19. The method was immunoSEQ multiplex PCR; TCRdb's version includes in-frame clones alone and lacks a portion of them. The table lists around 250,000 clones, approximately 83% of them singletons. Sequencing input: peripheral blood. The origin of the receptors is a man aged 50 to 60 with active or convalescent COVID-19.

The chain carries TRBV6-5 and TRBJ2-2, with D hard to call. V lost 8 bases to trimming and J lost 1 base, with 11 bases between them. The CDR3 contains 14 residues. Germline V lookup: CDR1 MNHEY, CDR2 SVGAGI. In DNA form, the CDR3 reads TGTGCCAGCGGGCCGCAGCTGAACACCGGGGAGCTGTTTTTT. Its translation: CASGPQLNTGELFF.

The gene calls are TRBV27 and TRBJ1-1; D is ambiguous. The V end was cut by 3 bases, the J end by 7 bases, with 12 bases between. The CDR3 contains 13 residues. Germline V lookup: CDR1 MNHEY, CDR2 SMNVEV (reference sequence). DNA for the CDR3: TGTGCCAGCAGTTTCGGACGGGGTTTTGAAGCTTTCTTT. Its protein product is CASSFGRGFEAFF.

The rearrangement uses TRBV28 and TRBJ1-2; D gene uncertain. The V gene's germline CDR1 is MDHEN and CDR2 SYDVKM. V lost 5 bases and J lost 8, with 18 bases in between. The CDR3 runs 14 residues. CDR3 nucleotides: TGTGCCAGCAGTCCGGCGGTGGTCCCCAACGGCTACACCTTC. Protein sequence: CASSPAVVPNGYTF.

The chain employs TRBV28 and TRBJ2-3, with D hard to call. Germline V gene data show CDR1 as MDHEN and CDR2 as SYDVKM. This CDR3 comprises 13 residues. Between the trimmed V and J ends, which lost 10 bases and 0 bases, there was a span of 11 bases. CDR3 nucleotides: TGTGCCATCCGAACACCTAGCACAGATACGCAGTATTTT. It yields the protein CAIRTPSTDTQYF.

The table lists this clone with a count of one. The chain is built from TRBV5-1 and TRBJ1-1; D not resolved. The CDR3 is made up of 14 amino acids. The V and J ends lost 4 bases and 1 base respectively, with 11 bases between them. The germline V gene has CDR1 SGHRS and CDR2 YFSETQ. CDR3 loop: CASSLNSANTEAFF. The CDR3 DNA reads TGCGCCAGCAGCCTCAACTCTGCGAACACTGAAGCTTTCTTT.

This rearrangement joins TRBV5-4 to TRBJ2-5, with 7 nucleotides matching TRBD1. CDR3 length equals 14 residues. V shed 0 bases, J shed 5 bases, and the junction held 4 bases outside the gene matches. The V gene's germline CDR1 is SGHNT and CDR2 YYREEE (reference sequence). CDR3 in amino acids: CASSLVSQGETQYF. The CDR3 coding sequence is TGTGCCAGCAGCTTGGTTTCACAGGGGGAGACCCAGTACTTC.

The chain recombines TRBV19 with TRBJ2-7, with TRBD1 identical over 7 bases. With V trimmed by 5 bases and J by 7 bases, 8 bases remained unmatched. The CDR3 runs to 13 residues. Germline V gene data show CDR1 as LNHDA and CDR2 as SQIVND (reference sequence). Written as DNA, the CDR3 is TGTGCCAGTAGTGACAGGGCCCCTTGGGAGCAGTACTTC. Encoded protein: CASSDRAPWEQYF.

This rearrangement joins TRBV30 to TRBJ1-4; no reliable D call. The CDR3 covers 14 residues. Trimming stripped 3 bases from V and 8 bases from J, with 16 bases between. Germline lookup yields CDR1 GTSNPN and CDR2 SVGIG (reference sequence). The CDR3 region is CAWSPTPRVEKLFF. The CDR3 coding sequence is TGTGCCTGGAGCCCTACTCCCCGGGTCGAAAAACTGTTTTTT.